This TCR beta chain was captured in a study of cytomegalovirus exposure and HLA in healthy donors. Study-wide findings and caveats: The study designated fewer than 200 TCR beta chains cytomegalovirus-associated.

Assay: immunoSEQ multiplex PCR; the TCRdb copy retains only in-frame clones and omits some. The profile shows about 160,000 clones, about 90% of them singletons. Germline assignment: CDR1 SGHTA and CDR2 FQGNSA. V was shortened by 7 bases and J by 5 bases, with 11 bases between the two germline ends. The CDR3 contains 13 residues. Points on this clone: No antigen is known for it.

This receptor was obtained from a young woman in good health and CMV-seropositive. Sequenced material: PBMCs. This chain joins TRBV7-2 and TRBJ2-2; maybe TRBD1 (6 bases). This chain's CDR3 is CASTLTGTGELFF. In nucleotides, the CDR3 is TGTGCCAGCACCCTAACAGGGACCGGGGAGCTGTTTTTT.